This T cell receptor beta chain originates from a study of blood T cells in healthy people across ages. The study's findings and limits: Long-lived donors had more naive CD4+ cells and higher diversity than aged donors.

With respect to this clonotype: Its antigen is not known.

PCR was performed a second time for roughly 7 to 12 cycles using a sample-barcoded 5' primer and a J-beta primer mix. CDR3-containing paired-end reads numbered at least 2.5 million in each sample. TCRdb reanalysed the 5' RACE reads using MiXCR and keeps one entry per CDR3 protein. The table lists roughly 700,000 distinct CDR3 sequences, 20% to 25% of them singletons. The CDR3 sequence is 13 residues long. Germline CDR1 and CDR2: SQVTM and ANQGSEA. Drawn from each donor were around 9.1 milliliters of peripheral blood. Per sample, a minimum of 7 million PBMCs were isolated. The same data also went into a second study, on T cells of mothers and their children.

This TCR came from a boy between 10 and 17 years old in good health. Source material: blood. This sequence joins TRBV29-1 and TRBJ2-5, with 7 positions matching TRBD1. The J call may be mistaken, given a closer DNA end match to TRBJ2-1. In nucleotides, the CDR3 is TGCAGCGCCGACAGGGCGCCGGGTAATGAGCAGTTCTTC. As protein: CSADRAPGNEQFF.